This record covers a single T cell receptor beta chain. The specificity of this receptor is unknown. No base-level quality is on record; no much larger clone is a single base apart. The immunoSEQ Assay, a bias-controlled multiplex PCR, was used to amplify TCRbeta CDR3 regions from genomic DNA. As for the original processing: Within the assay, amplification of reference gene primers was used to estimate how many nucleated cells each sample contained. To quantify the absolute abundance of each unique TCRbeta CDR3 rearrangement, sequence reads were collapsed and filtered. For each sample, productive Simpson clonality was calculated by taking the square root of Simpson's diversity index across productive rearrangements. TCRdb limited this immuneACCESS table to in-frame rearrangements with V and J called. A share of clones is missing; checked studies link under half to unresolved V genes, and the rest is unexplained. D and trimming come from the DNA, and the V and J calls and clone size come from that table. This sample comprises 250,000 to 350,000 clones, around 87% of them detected only once. Of the sample, over 3.5% falls within the top ten clones.

This sample is part of a study of blood T cell repertoires in COVID-19 (dated by TCRdb to 2018 to 2021). Study-level background: Collaborator samples came from the United States, Italy and Spain and covered acute and convalescent phases of COVID-19. A freely available public database, intended as a resource for researchers studying the immune response to SARS-CoV-2, is where the repertoires were released. Subjects who had been exposed to COVID-19, were actively infected with it, or had recovered from it provided the deeply sampled blood TCRbeta repertoires that made up the dataset. Nearly every sample came with metadata listing a de-identified subject ID, COVID-19 status, age in years and sex. The samples were drawn from the first 160 participants of the ongoing ImmuneRACE study and from under 1,500 subjects provided by 6 global collaborators. HLA class I and class II types, where available, came from metadata supplied by the sample provider rather than from assay-based typing. The material from the prospective study consisted of cDNA or gDNA derived from T cells, B-cell-depleted T cells, or PBMCs. Here is what the overall study found, with its caveats: Clinical and demographic metadata were provided uncurated, with the amount varying by source and participant.

Participants in the prospective study were enrolled through a virtual design, were aged about 18 to 100 years, and lived in roughly 26 United States geographic areas. In the prospective study, participants were assigned to cohorts based on the clinical history participants reported in a screening survey and a study questionnaire. Each participant in the prospective study had whole blood, serum and a nasopharyngeal or oropharyngeal swab collected by mobile phlebotomists. Additional blood draws and questionnaires over an approximately two-month period could optionally be provided by prospective study participants. Before DNA extraction, prospective study blood samples were shipped either frozen or at room temperature. The CDR3 numbers 16 residues from cysteine through phenylalanine. Just the 48-base CDR3 DNA is kept, in frame starting at base 1. CDR1 and CDR2 (PRHDT, FYEKMQ) derive from the germline V gene (reference sequence). For this chain, trimming is 5 bases at the V end and 6 bases at the J end, and the number of junction bases without a gene match is 10.

Sequenced sample: PBMCs or T cells enriched from blood (not recorded which). The chain links TRBV13 with TRBJ1-4, with 9 bases aligning to TRBD1. The receptor's source is a woman younger than 35 with acute COVID-19. The DNA sequence follows: TGTGCCAGCAGCGACCGCCGACAGGGGGTTCATGAAAAACTGTTTTTT. This gives the protein CASSDRRQGVHEKLFF.